These 31 T cell receptor beta chains came from one sample sequenced in a study of OX40 agonist ivuxolimab in advanced cancers. Libraries were built with the immunoSEQ multiplex PCR assay. The immuneACCESS repertoire file appears here via TCRdb, limited to in-frame rearrangements. These files lack a portion of the clones; in checked studies, under half of the deficit traces to unresolved V genes, and the cause of the others is not known. A total of more than 35,000 clones appear in this sample, less than 80% of them only once. The top ten hold over 10% of the sample. Specimen: CD4+ or CD8+ T cells sorted from blood, collected in a trial of the OX40 agonist ivuxolimab. Source of these receptors: an adult with an advanced solid tumor such as melanoma, head and neck, liver or kidney cancer.

The CDR3 protein is CAWSGDRVRYGYTF. The CDR3 DNA reads as TGTGCCTGGAGTGGGGACAGGGTCCGATATGGCTACACCTTC. The chain joins TRBV30 to TRBJ1-2; 9 bases agree with TRBD1. This CDR3 contains 14 residues. With V trimmed by 1 base and J by 5 bases, 5 bases remained unmatched. CDR1 and CDR2 from the germline V gene are GTSNPN and SVGIG (reference sequence). Complete variable domain (other parts from reference TRBV30 and TRBJ1-2): SQTIHQWPATLVQPVGSPLSLECTVEGTSNPNLYWYRQAAGRGLQLLFYSVGIGQISSEVPQNLSASRPQDRQFILSSKKLLLSDSGFYLCAWSGDRVRYGYTFGSGTRLTVV.

The rearrangement uses TRBV5-1 and TRBJ2-3, with D uncertain. Germline V gives CDR1 SGHRS, CDR2 YFSETQ. CDR3 length: 14 residues. V gave up 3 bases and J gave up 5 bases, with 13 bases separating them. This CDR3 reads CASSSFGVEDTQYF. The CDR3 nucleotides read TGCGCCAGCAGCTCCTTCGGTGTCGAAGATACGCAGTATTTT.

The sample holds one count of this clone. This sequence joins TRBV19 and TRBJ1-2; 8 positions agree with TRBD1. From germline, CDR1 is LNHDA and CDR2 SQIVND (reference sequence). Unmatched junction bases numbered 7, after V lost 8 bases and J lost 2 bases. This CDR3 region has 14 residues. The CDR3 is CASQIGTGNYGYTF. CDR3 DNA sequence: TGTGCCAGTCAGATTGGGACAGGAAACTATGGCTACACCTTC. The full variable domain, completed using reference TRBV19 and TRBJ1-2, is DGGITQSPKYLFRKEGQNVTLSCEQNLNHDAMYWYRQDPGQGLRLIYYSQIVNDFQKGDIAEGYSVSREKKESFPLTVTSAQKNPTAFYLCASQIGTGNYGYTFGSGTRLTVV.

The rearrangement uses TRBV6-5 and TRBJ2-2; 9 bases map to TRBD1. The CDR3 covers 14 residues. With 6 bases clipped from V and 5 bases from J, the junction kept 4 bases outside the gene matches. Germline lookup yields CDR1 MNHEY and CDR2 SVGAGI. As DNA, the CDR3 is TGTGCCAGCAGGGGGACAGGGCGAACCGGGGAGCTGTTTTTT. It codes for CASRGTGRTGELFF.

V is TRBV25-1 and J is TRBJ1-2; D possibly corresponds to TRBD1 (5 bases). V was clipped by 6 bases and J by 3 bases, with 14 bases between them. CDR1 is MGHDK, CDR2 SYGVNS, per germline. The CDR3 is 14 amino acids. The CDR3 nucleotides read TGTGCCAGCAGCGCCGGGACCGACCACTATGGCTACACCTTC. It translates to CASSAGTDHYGYTF.

The chain couples TRBV29-1 to TRBJ1-2; D not certain. In germline, CDR1 is SQVTM, CDR2 ANQGSEA. The CDR3 consists of 9 residues. V gave up 8 bases and J gave up 7 bases, with 8 bases separating them. The CDR3 DNA is TGCAGCTCGGAATCTGGCTACACCTTC. Its protein product is CSSESGYTF.

The rearrangement links TRBV5-1 to TRBJ2-1; perhaps TRBD2 as D (6 bases). The CDR3 contains 15 residues. Germline assignment: CDR1 SGHRS and CDR2 YFSETQ. Trimming removed 6 bases at V and 4 bases at J, with 17 bases between. The CDR3 DNA reads as TGCGCCAGCACCTTCGAAGGAGGGCCGTACAATGAGCAGTTCTTC. This encodes CASTFEGGPYNEQFF.

This chain connects TRBV6-1 to TRBJ1-1, with 11 positions matching TRBD1. Losses at the gene ends were 3 bases for V and 3 bases for J; bases not matched to a gene: 0. Germline V CDR1 and CDR2: MNHNS, SASEGT. This CDR3 comprises 14 residues. In DNA, the CDR3 is TGTGCCAGCAGTGAGGGACAGGGGGACACTGAAGCTTTCTTT. Amino acids: CASSEGQGDTEAFF.

The chain combines TRBV5-4 with TRBJ1-4; 9 positions agree with TRBD1. Germline loops: CDR1 SGHNT, CDR2 YYREEE (reference sequence). After removal of 4 bases from V and 0 bases from J, the junction contained 10 bases not matched to a gene. The CDR3 spans 18 residues. CDR3 bases: TGTGCCAGCAGCATGGACAGGGGACCCCTTGCAACTAATGAAAAACTGTTTTTT. Protein sequence: CASSMDRGPLATNEKLFF.

In its sample, this clone was seen once. The chain carries TRBV6-1 and TRBJ1-5; D is possibly TRBD1 (6 bases). Germline V gene lookup returns CDR1 MNHNS and CDR2 SASEGT. The CDR3 runs 15 residues. V was trimmed by 6 bases and J by 2 bases, leaving 14 bases between them. CDR3: CASRGDGGGNQPQHF. DNA of the CDR3: TGTGCCAGCAGAGGAGACGGGGGCGGCAATCAGCCCCAGCATTTT.

This clone was found once. The rearrangement joins TRBV5-1 to TRBJ1-2; tentatively, D is TRBD1 (5 bases). Germline assignment: CDR1 SGHRS and CDR2 YFSETQ. The CDR3 runs to 15 residues. Trimming took off 1 base at V and 8 bases at J, with 18 bases between the two ends. The CDR3 sequence: CASSLTIAGLEGYTF. In DNA, the CDR3 is TGCGCCAGCAGCTTGACCATAGCAGGGCTGGAGGGCTACACCTTC.

The chain combines TRBV6-1 with TRBJ2-5, with a weak D call TRBD1 (5 bases). The CDR3 contains 17 residues. Germline CDR1 reads MNHNS; CDR2 reads SASEGT. Between the trimmed V and J ends, which lost 4 bases and 5 bases, there was a span of 23 bases. The DNA for the CDR3 is TGTGCCAGCAGTGCGGTCAAGCAGGGCGCCCTGGGGGAGACCCAGTACTTC. Its translation: CASSAVKQGALGETQYF.

V and J are TRBV2 and TRBJ2-5, with 7 bases identical to TRBD2. With 4 bases clipped from V and 0 bases from J, the junction kept 5 bases outside the gene matches. CDR1 and CDR2 (germline): SNHLY, FYNNEI. This CDR3 is built from 15 residues. The CDR3 loop reads CASSASGLYQETQYF. CDR3 sequence (DNA): TGTGCCAGCAGTGCTAGCGGATTGTACCAAGAGACCCAGTACTTC.

This chain links TRBV5-1 with TRBJ2-1; 9 nucleotides match TRBD2. The CDR3 spans 19 residues. Germline assignment: CDR1 SGHRS and CDR2 YFSETQ. V was pared by 2 bases and J by 0 bases, with 12 bases of the junction left unmatched. The CDR3 DNA follows: TGCGCCAGCAGCTTAAATGTAGCGGGAGTTTACCCCTCCTACAATGAGCAGTTCTTC. This codes for CASSLNVAGVYPSYNEQFF. Full variable domain (missing parts from reference TRBV5-1 and TRBJ2-1): KAGVTQTPRYLIKTRGQQVTLSCSPISGHRSVSWYQQTPGQGLQFLFEYFSETQRNKGNFPGRFSGRQFSNSRSEMNVSTLELGDSALYLCASSLNVAGVYPSYNEQFFGPGTRLTVL.

This clone came up a few times. This chain uses TRBV4-2 with TRBJ1-4; a weak D match, TRBD1 (5 bases). V shed 0 bases and J shed 0 bases, with 17 bases lying between them. The germline gives CDR1 LGHNA, CDR2 YNFKEQ. This CDR3 is 19 amino acids long. CDR3 nucleotide sequence: TGTGCCAGCAGCCAAGATCGGCGGGTGGGGGGTGCAACTAATGAAAAACTGTTTTTT. It yields the protein CASSQDRRVGGATNEKLFF.

The V and J genes are TRBV5-1 and TRBJ2-7; 7 nucleotides line up with TRBD2. V lost 4 bases to trimming and J lost 0 bases; unmatched junction nucleotides: 7. The CDR3 is made up of 15 amino acids. Germline V gene sequence: CDR1 SGHRS, CDR2 YFSETQ. The CDR3, as DNA: TGCGCCAGCAGCCCCACGCGGGGGACCTCCTACGAGCAGTACTTC. This sequence encodes CASSPTRGTSYEQYF.

This clone was seen a few times. V gene TRBV7-9 combines with J gene TRBJ2-1; 7 bases fit TRBD2. The CDR3 contains 18 residues. The V segment lost 1 base and the J segment 1 base; nucleotides outside the gene matches: 10. Germline V CDR1 and CDR2: SEHNR, FQNEAQ (reference sequence). The CDR3: CASSLGLAWQGSYNEQFF. CDR3 DNA sequence: TGTGCCAGCAGCTTAGGACTAGCTTGGCAAGGGTCCTACAATGAGCAGTTCTTC. Combining the CDR3 with reference TRBV7-9 and TRBJ2-1 gives the whole variable domain DTGVSQNPRHKITKRGQNVTFRCDPISEHNRLYWYRQTLGQGPEFLTYFQNEAQLEKSRLLSDRFSAERPKGSFSTLEIQRTEQGDSAMYLCASSLGLAWQGSYNEQFFGPGTRLTVL.

This rearrangement joins TRBV2 to TRBJ2-1; 7 bases line up with TRBD1. CDR1 SNHLY and CDR2 FYNNEI come from the germline V gene. This CDR3 is 14 amino acids long. The V gene end was trimmed by 7 bases and the J gene end by 4 bases; junction bases not matched to a gene: 7. The CDR3 nucleotides read TGTGCCAGCATAAGTAACAGGGGATACAATGAGCAGTTCTTC. Protein: CASISNRGYNEQFF.

The rearrangement joins TRBV19 to TRBJ1-3; no clear D. CDR1 is LNHDA, CDR2 SQIVND, per germline (reference sequence). Trimming left V 5 bases short and J 7 bases short, with 15 bases between. The CDR3 totals 14 residues. CDR3 coding DNA: TGTGCCAGTAGTGCTCCTCACCAGTGGAACACCATATATTTT. Its protein product is CASSAPHQWNTIYF.

This chain links TRBV2 with TRBJ2-3; 8 bases fit TRBD2. Germline-derived CDR1 and CDR2 are SNHLY and FYNNEI. The V gene end was trimmed by 2 bases and the J gene end by 2 bases; junction bases not matched to a gene: 12. The CDR3 is 18 residues long. The CDR3 coding sequence is TGTGCCAGCAGTGAAACATCCTTTGCGGGGGGACACACAGATACGCAGTATTTT. Its protein product is CASSETSFAGGHTDTQYF.

The V call is TRBV18, the J call TRBJ2-5; D uncertain. Trimming removed 3 bases at V and 5 bases at J, with 10 bases between. Per germline, CDR1 KGHSH and CDR2 LQKENI. This CDR3 has 13 amino acids. CDR3 DNA sequence: TGTGCCAGCTCACCCCGTACAACCGAGACCCAGTACTTC. Amino acids: CASSPRTTETQYF.

The V gene is TRBV28, the J gene TRBJ1-2, with D perhaps matching TRBD1 (6 bases). V was trimmed by 2 bases and J by 6 bases, leaving 13 bases between them. The CDR3 loop spans 14 amino acids. CDR1 is MDHEN, CDR2 SYDVKM, per germline. The CDR3 DNA follows: TGTGCCAGCAGTTTAGGGGGGCTCGACCATGGCTACACCTTC. Its protein is CASSLGGLDHGYTF.

The CDR3 nucleotides are TGTGCCAGCTCACCAGGGACAGGGGGACAAGAGACCCAGTACTTC. Residues: CASSPGTGGQETQYF. The J gene is TRBJ2-5, the V gene TRBV18, with 11 bases that match TRBD1. Germline loops: CDR1 KGHSH, CDR2 LQKENI. The CDR3 length is 15 residues. The V segment lost 2 bases and the J segment 2 bases; nucleotides outside the gene matches: 1.

V usage is TRBV11-3 and J usage is TRBJ2-7; 7 nucleotides agree with TRBD1. The CDR3 has 14 amino acids. Trimming cost V 5 bases and J 2 bases; bases outside gene matches: 6. CDR1 is SGHNT, CDR2 YENEEA, per germline. CDR3 sequence reads: CASSLGQPPYEQYF. The CDR3 DNA reads TGTGCCAGCAGCCTGGGACAGCCTCCCTACGAGCAGTACTTC.

The chain has TRBV11-2 and TRBJ2-3; D not certain. Germline CDR1 and CDR2: SGHAT and FQNNGV. CDR3 length: 10 amino acids. V dropped 6 bases and J dropped 6 bases, with 4 bases sitting between them. The CDR3 is CASREDTQYF. The CDR3 nucleotides are TGTGCCAGCAGGGAGGATACGCAGTATTTT. The whole variable domain, filled in from reference TRBV11-2 and TRBJ2-3, reads EAGVAQSPRYKIIEKRQSVAFWCNPISGHATLYWYQQILGQGPKLLIQFQNNGVVDDSQLPKDRFSAERLKGVDSTLKIQPAKLEDSAVYLCASREDTQYFGPGTRLTVL.

This rearrangement joins TRBV11-1 to TRBJ2-6; 7 nucleotides match TRBD1. This CDR3 region has 16 residues. With 3 bases clipped from V and 3 bases from J, the junction kept 5 bases outside the gene matches. Germline CDR1 and CDR2: SGHAT and FQDESV (reference sequence). CDR3 sequence: CASSFATGVGANVLTF. The CDR3 bases are TGTGCCAGCAGCTTTGCCACAGGGGTTGGGGCCAACGTCCTGACTTTC.

The chain is built from TRBV29-1 and TRBJ1-5; D gene unclear. Per germline, CDR1 SQVTM and CDR2 ANQGSEA. V lost 4 bases to trimming and J lost 2 bases, with 15 bases between them. The CDR3 has 15 residues. Here the CDR3 reads CSVADGLLGNQPQHF. For the CDR3, the DNA is TGCAGCGTTGCGGACGGACTGTTGGGCAATCAGCCCCAGCATTTT.

The gene calls are TRBV7-9 and TRBJ1-1; weak D call: TRBD1 (6 bases). The germline CDR1 and CDR2 sequences are SEHNR and FQNEAQ (reference sequence). The V end was cut by 5 bases, the J end by 1 base, with 8 bases between. The CDR3 extends over 13 amino acids. This CDR3 reads CASSLTGNTEAFF. The DNA for the CDR3 is TGTGCCAGCAGCCTGACAGGGAACACTGAAGCTTTCTTT.

This clone has only one observation. The V call is TRBV28, the J call TRBJ2-5, with 7 positions matching TRBD2. Germline CDR1 MDHEN, CDR2 SYDVKM. Trimming at V came to 4 bases and at J to 2 bases, leaving 7 bases not matched to a gene. The CDR3 has 15 amino acids. The CDR3 region is CASSSRQGLQETQYF. The CDR3 DNA follows: TGTGCCAGCAGTTCCCGGCAGGGACTACAAGAGACCCAGTACTTC.

This clone has only one observation. This chain uses TRBV6-5 with TRBJ1-2; D is perhaps TRBD1 (6 bases). There are 13 residues in the CDR3. V gave up 9 bases and J gave up 6 bases, with 17 bases separating them. The germline gives CDR1 MNHEY, CDR2 SVGAGI. The CDR3 DNA follows: TGTGCCAGTAGAAAAAGCGGGGACAATGGCTACACCTTC. It encodes CASRKSGDNGYTF.

This chain uses TRBV27 with TRBJ1-2, with D perhaps TRBD1 (5 bases). This CDR3 contains 12 residues. Germline V gene data show CDR1 as MNHEY and CDR2 as SMNVEV (reference sequence). V lost 3 bases and J 8 bases, leaving 10 bases between the germline ends. DNA for the CDR3: TGTGCCAGCAGTTTTAGGGGCCAAGGCTACACCTTC. It codes for CASSFRGQGYTF.